Included here is one T cell receptor (beta chain) sequence, with context. The sample belongs to a study of T cell changes during pregnancy in multiple sclerosis. Clones were sequenced by immunoSEQ multiplex PCR, and TCRdb holds only the in-frame ones, with some missing. Here the sample spans approximately 82,000 clones, over 80% being singletons. The CDR3 covers 15 residues. V shed 1 base and J shed 4 bases, with 15 bases lying between them. CDR1 and CDR2 (germline): SGHKS, YYEKEE (reference sequence). This specimen consisted of CD4+ T cells from peripheral blood mononuclear cells, obtained in the second trimester of pregnancy. The J gene is TRBJ2-7, the V gene TRBV5-5; TRBD1 might be the D (5 bases). The receptor was derived from a female donor with multiple sclerosis, enrolled in a pregnancy study. CDR3 loop: CASSLRSQGSYEQYF. The CDR3 region has the DNA TGTGCCAGCAGCTTGAGGTCCCAGGGTTCGTACGAGCAGTACTTC.